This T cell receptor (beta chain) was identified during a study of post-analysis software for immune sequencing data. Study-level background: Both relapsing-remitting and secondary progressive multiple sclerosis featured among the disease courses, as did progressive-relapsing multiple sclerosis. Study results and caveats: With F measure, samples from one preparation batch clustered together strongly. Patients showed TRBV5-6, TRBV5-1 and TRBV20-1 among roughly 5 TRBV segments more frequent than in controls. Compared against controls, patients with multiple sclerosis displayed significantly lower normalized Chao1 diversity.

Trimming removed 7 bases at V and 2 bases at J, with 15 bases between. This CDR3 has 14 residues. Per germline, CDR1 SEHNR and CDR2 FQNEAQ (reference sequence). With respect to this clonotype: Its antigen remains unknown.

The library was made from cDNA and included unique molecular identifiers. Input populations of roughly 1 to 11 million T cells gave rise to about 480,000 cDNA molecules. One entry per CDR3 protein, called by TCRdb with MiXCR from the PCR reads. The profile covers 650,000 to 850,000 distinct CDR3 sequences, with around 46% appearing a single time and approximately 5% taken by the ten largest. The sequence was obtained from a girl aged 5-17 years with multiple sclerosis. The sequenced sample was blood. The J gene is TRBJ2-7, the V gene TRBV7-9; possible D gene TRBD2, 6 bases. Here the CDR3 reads CASTSRAGPYEQYF. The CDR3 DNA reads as TGTGCCAGCACCTCTCGGGCGGGACCCTACGAGCAGTACTTC. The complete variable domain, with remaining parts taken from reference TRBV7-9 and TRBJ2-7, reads DTGVSQNPRHKITKRGQNVTFRCDPISEHNRLYWYRQTLGQGPEFLTYFQNEAQLEKSRLLSDRFSAERPKGSFSTLEIQRTEQGDSAMYLCASTSRAGPYEQYFGPGTRLTVT.